The 29 T cell receptor beta chains below come from one sample, sequenced in a study of molecular identifiers for immune sequencing clone quantification. TCRdb reprocessed the PCR reads with MiXCR, giving one entry per CDR3 protein. Of roughly 55,000 distinct CDR3 sequences listed, around 33% are singletons. The sample was naive CD8+ T cells from blood, with Jurkat cell RNA spiked in. Subset: FACS-sorted CD8+CD4-CCR7+CD45RA+ naive T cells. The receptor set was obtained from a human donor in good health. Some libraries in this study had Jurkat cell RNA spiked in.

This clonotype was recorded many times. CDR3: CASSPRALAYEQYF. The CDR3 nucleotides read TGTGCCAGCAGTCCCAGGGCTTTAGCCTACGAGCAGTACTTC. V gene TRBV28 combines with J gene TRBJ2-7, with D possibly matching TRBD1 (5 bases). Trimming cost V 5 bases and J 2 bases, with 13 bases left between them. CDR1 and CDR2 (germline): MDHEN, SYDVKM. The CDR3 is 14 amino acids.

This clonotype has just a few counts. The chain couples TRBV15 to TRBJ2-3; D gene unclear. Germline V gives CDR1 LNHNV, CDR2 YYDKDF (reference sequence). Trimming took off 3 bases at V and 6 bases at J, with 10 bases between the two ends. The CDR3 length is 13 residues. The CDR3 sequence: CATSSQPKDTQYF. The CDR3 DNA sequence: TGTGCCACCAGCAGTCAGCCCAAGGATACGCAGTATTTT. Full variable domain (missing parts from reference TRBV15 and TRBJ2-3): DAMVIQNPRYQVTQFGKPVTLSCSQTLNHNVMYWYQQKSSQAPKLLFHYYDKDFNNEADTPDNFQSRRPNTSFCFLDIRSPGLGDTAMYLCATSSQPKDTQYFGPGTRLTVL.

This clonotype came up many times. The rearrangement links TRBV28 to TRBJ1-4, with D possibly TRBD1 on 6 matching bases. With 3 bases removed from V and 12 bases from J, the gap between germline ends came to 14 bases. Germline V gives CDR1 MDHEN, CDR2 SYDVKM. The CDR3 is 13 residues long. CDR3 residues: CASSFQGSGELFF. The CDR3 DNA reads TGTGCCAGCAGTTTCCAGGGGTCGGGTGAACTGTTTTTT.

V and J are TRBV6-6 and TRBJ2-3, with 9 positions matching TRBD1. Losses at the gene ends were 5 bases for V and 2 bases for J; bases not matched to a gene: 5. CDR1 and CDR2 from the germline V gene are MNHNY and SVGAGI (reference sequence). The CDR3 has 15 residues. The CDR3 loop is CASSGGDRVTDTQYF. As DNA, the CDR3 is TGTGCCAGCAGTGGAGGGGACAGGGTCACAGATACGCAGTATTTT.

This clonotype was seen ten or more times. V is TRBV27 and J is TRBJ2-7; possible D gene TRBD1, 5 bases. V lost 3 bases to trimming and J lost 1 base, with 7 bases between them. The CDR3 length is 13 residues. The germline V gene has CDR1 MNHEY and CDR2 SMNVEV (reference sequence). CDR3 region: CASSFQGSYEQYF. As DNA, the CDR3 is TGTGCCAGCAGTTTCCAGGGTTCCTACGAGCAGTACTTC.

The table lists this clonotype with many counts. The chain combines TRBV20-1 with TRBJ1-5; D not certain. V lost 3 bases to trimming and J lost 6 bases, with 9 bases between them. This CDR3 spans 12 amino acids. Per germline, CDR1 DFQATT and CDR2 SNEGSKA (reference sequence). The CDR3 DNA reads TGCAGTGCTAGCCGAGGAACTCAGCCCCAGCATTTT. Protein sequence: CSASRGTQPQHF.

The genes are TRBV20-1 and TRBJ1-4; 8 nucleotides line up with TRBD1. This CDR3 has 15 amino acids. V shed 4 bases, J shed 4 bases, and the junction held 8 bases outside the gene matches. Germline-derived CDR1 and CDR2 are DFQATT and SNEGSKA (reference sequence). The CDR3 region has the DNA TGCAGTGCTATCGGACAGGGCTGGATTAATGAAAAACTGTTTTTT. Translating gives CSAIGQGWINEKLFF.

The chain has TRBV14 and TRBJ2-7, with D perhaps matching TRBD1 (6 bases). Germline loops: CDR1 SGHDN, CDR2 FVKESK. CDR3 size: 18 residues. Between the trimmed V and J ends, which lost 0 bases and 0 bases, there was a span of 18 bases. CDR3 sequence reads: CASSQDPATGTYSYEQYF. In nucleotides, the CDR3 is TGTGCCAGCAGCCAAGATCCAGCGACCGGGACATACTCCTACGAGCAGTACTTC.

This clonotype occurred once. This chain joins TRBV7-9 and TRBJ2-6, with TRBD1 matching 10 bases. The V gene's germline CDR1 is SEHNR and CDR2 FQNEAQ (reference sequence). Trimming at V came to 5 bases and at J to 3 bases, leaving 10 bases not matched to a gene. The CDR3 loop spans 18 amino acids. The CDR3 sequence: CASSPRTGGPYGANVLTF. As DNA, the CDR3 is TGTGCCAGCAGCCCGCGGACAGGGGGGCCGTATGGGGCCAACGTCCTGACTTTC.

The chain combines TRBV5-6 with TRBJ2-7, with 11 positions matching TRBD2. The germline gives CDR1 SGHDT, CDR2 YYEEEE. There are 16 residues in the CDR3. V shed 4 bases, J shed 7 bases, and the junction held 13 bases outside the gene matches. The CDR3 DNA reads as TGTGCCAGCAGCACCGGGACTAGCGGTTTAAGAGGTGAGCAGTACTTC. It yields the protein CASSTGTSGLRGEQYF.

V gene TRBV13 combines with J gene TRBJ1-1; TRBD1 might be the D (6 bases). Germline lookup yields CDR1 PRHDT and CDR2 FYEKMQ (reference sequence). Trimming took 1 base from V and 6 from J, leaving 9 bases between them. The length of the CDR3 is 13 residues. In DNA, the CDR3 is TGTGCCAGCAGCTTAGAAGACAGGTCTGAAGCTTTCTTT. Protein product: CASSLEDRSEAFF.

Regarding this clonotype: One junction end does not reproduce the germline sequence, and a read error may be involved. The chain carries TRBV7-6 and TRBJ2-3, with D perhaps TRBD2 (6 bases). CDR3 length: 17 residues. Germline assignment: CDR1 SGHVS and CDR2 FNYEAQ. The DNA of the CDR3 is TGTGCCAGCAGCCTAGCCCTCCCGGGGGAGGGCACAGATACGCAGTATTTT. Protein product: CASSLALPGEGTDTQYF.

The chain recombines TRBV13 with TRBJ2-2, with 7 bases that match TRBD2. Unmatched junction bases numbered 4, after V lost 0 bases and J lost 3 bases. The CDR3 has 16 residues. In germline, CDR1 is PRHDT, CDR2 FYEKMQ (reference sequence). The DNA for the CDR3 is TGTGCCAGCAGCTTAGGCAGGACTAGAGACACCGGGGAGCTGTTTTTT. Its translation: CASSLGRTRDTGELFF.

This clonotype was seen a handful of times. This chain connects TRBV5-1 to TRBJ2-2, with 8 bases aligning to TRBD1. Trimming cost V 5 bases and J 5 bases; bases outside gene matches: 5. The CDR3 loop spans 14 amino acids. Germline CDR1 reads SGHRS; CDR2 reads YFSETQ. CDR3 bases: TGCGCCAGCAGTCCGGGACAGGTTACCGGGGAGCTGTTTTTT. It yields the protein CASSPGQVTGELFF.

Details on this clonotype: This may be a read error, as it is one base from a much larger clone. V usage is TRBV4-3 and J usage is TRBJ2-7; 7 bases fit TRBD1. The V gene's germline CDR1 is LGHNA and CDR2 YSLEER. This CDR3 contains 15 residues. The CDR3 spells CASSQGTESSYERYF. The CDR3 DNA sequence: TGCGCCAGCAGCCAGGGGACAGAGAGCTCCTACGAGCGGTACTTC.

About this clonotype: The conserved phenylalanine or tryptophan is not found at the CDR3 terminus, so this likely reflects a read error. The gene calls are TRBV27 and TRBJ2-7; TRBD1 agrees at 9 bases. Germline CDR1 and CDR2: MNHEY and SMNVEV (reference sequence). This CDR3 has 13 amino acids. The V gene end was trimmed by 8 bases and the J gene end by 5 bases; junction bases not matched to a gene: 7. The DNA of the CDR3 is TGTGCCAGCGGACACAGGGGGCGGAACGAGCAGTACTAC. It yields the protein CASGHRGRNEQYY.

This clonotype was detected only once. The V call is TRBV7-6, the J call TRBJ2-3; D gene uncertain. CDR3 size: 15 residues. V was trimmed by 5 bases and J by 0 bases, leaving 12 bases between them. The germline V gene has CDR1 SGHVS and CDR2 FNYEAQ. CDR3 sequence (DNA): TGTGCCAGCAGCCCCCGGGTCTACAGCACAGATACGCAGTATTTT. Encoded protein: CASSPRVYSTDTQYF. The entire variable domain, with the rest obtained from reference TRBV7-6 and TRBJ2-3, is as follows: GAGVSQSPRYKVTKRGQDVALRCDPISGHVSLYWYRQALGQGPEFLTYFNYEAQQDKSGLPNDRFSAERPEGSISTLTIQRTEQRDSAMYRCASSPRVYSTDTQYFGPGTRLTVL.

This clonotype was seen ten or more times. This chain connects TRBV5-1 to TRBJ2-3; D is uncertain. Per the germline V gene, CDR1 is SGHRS and CDR2 is YFSETQ. This CDR3 is built from 14 residues. V was pared by 2 bases and J by 0 bases, with 7 bases between. The CDR3 loop is CASSFSPSTDTQYF. The CDR3 DNA reads as TGCGCCAGCAGCTTCTCGCCCAGCACAGATACGCAGTATTTT.

J is TRBJ2-3 and V is TRBV10-2; D not certain. This CDR3 comprises 15 residues. Trimming took 4 bases from V and 0 from J, leaving 11 bases between them. In germline, CDR1 is WSHSY, CDR2 SAAADI. CDR3 loop: CASSVTGPSTDTQYF. The CDR3 DNA reads as TGCGCCAGCAGTGTAACCGGGCCTAGCACAGATACGCAGTATTTT.

The chain combines TRBV13 with TRBJ1-5; D uncertain. The CDR3 loop spans 13 amino acids. Germline V gene data show CDR1 as PRHDT and CDR2 as FYEKMQ (reference sequence). The V end was cut by 4 bases, the J end by 11 bases, with 15 bases between. For the CDR3, the DNA is TGTGCCAGCAGCTCAGGCCCCGGGTCGGCCCAGCATTTT. It translates to CASSSGPGSAQHF.

There are a few counts of this clonotype. The chain couples TRBV6-2 or TRBV6-3 to TRBJ1-2; D is uncertain. The CDR3 spans 12 residues. Germline loops: CDR1 MNHEY, CDR2 SVGEGT. V was clipped by 5 bases and J by 8 bases, with 12 bases between them. The CDR3 DNA sequence: TGTGCCAGCAGTCCGTCGGCCTTCGGCTACACCTTC. Protein product: CASSPSAFGYTF.

As regards this clonotype: A read error may explain this, as a much larger clone is one base away. The rearrangement joins TRBV7-9 to TRBJ2-2; tentatively, D is TRBD2 (6 bases). The germline V gene has CDR1 SEHNR and CDR2 FQNEAQ (reference sequence). The CDR3 spans 15 residues. For the CDR3, the DNA is TGTGCCAGCAGCCCCGGGACCATGAACACCGGGGGGCTGTTTTTT. Translating gives CASSPGTMNTGGLFF.

For this clonotype: A read error may be the cause here, since a much bigger clone is one base away. A read error is likely, as this CDR3 ends without the conserved phenylalanine or tryptophan. The gene calls are TRBV14 and TRBJ1-2; a weak D match, TRBD1 (6 bases). The germline V and J ends were trimmed by 2 bases and 3 bases, with 16 bases remaining between them. The CDR3 runs 16 residues. The germline gives CDR1 SGHDN, CDR2 FVKESK. CDR3 loop: CASSQFLAGDDYGYTL. CDR3 DNA sequence: TGTGCCAGCAGCCAATTTTTGGCAGGGGACGACTATGGCTACACCCTC.

The chain is built from TRBV14 and TRBJ2-2, with D unclear. This CDR3 is 12 amino acids long. Germline lookup yields CDR1 SGHDN and CDR2 FVKESK. V lost 5 bases, J lost 5 bases, and 6 bases lay in between. In DNA form, the CDR3 reads TGTGCCAGCAGCTACGAGACCGGGGAGCTGTTTTTT. Residues: CASSYETGELFF.

The chain is built from TRBV28 and TRBJ2-3, with D maybe TRBD1 (6 bases). There are 17 residues in the CDR3. The V gene lost 5 bases and the J gene lost 3 bases, with 21 bases spanning the gap. Per the germline V gene, CDR1 is MDHEN and CDR2 is SYDVKM. The CDR3 loop reads CASSPPQTGPGTDTQYF. CDR3 nucleotide sequence: TGTGCCAGCAGTCCACCCCAGACAGGACCTGGGACAGATACGCAGTATTTT.

A note on this clonotype: A much larger clone is a single base away; this may be a read error. This chain links TRBV7-3 with TRBJ2-2, with TRBD2 as a possible D gene (6 bases). Germline V CDR1 and CDR2: SGHTA, FQGTGA. The CDR3 totals 16 residues. V shed 2 bases and J shed 4 bases, with 14 bases lying between them. The CDR3, as DNA: TGTGCCAGCAGCTTACCCCCGGAGGGAGGCACCGGGGAGCTGTTTTTT. The encoded protein is CASSLPPEGGTGELFF.

This clonotype appeared many times. V is TRBV6-5 and J is TRBJ2-1; the D is unclear. Germline V gene sequence: CDR1 MNHEY, CDR2 SVGAGI. V dropped 0 bases and J dropped 9 bases, with 12 bases sitting between them. CDR3 length: 14 amino acids. The CDR3: CASSYSRYASEQFF. The CDR3 nucleotides are TGTGCCAGCAGTTACTCGAGATACGCGTCTGAGCAGTTCTTC.

This clonotype was detected ten times or more. This chain connects TRBV29-1 to TRBJ2-2, with D maybe TRBD2 (6 bases). In germline, CDR1 is SQVTM, CDR2 ANQGSEA. V was cut by 4 bases and J by 1 base, with 7 bases left in between. The CDR3 has 13 amino acids. The chain's CDR3 is CSVGGENTGELFF. The DNA of the CDR3 is TGCAGCGTTGGCGGGGAGAACACCGGGGAGCTGTTTTTT.

This clonotype came up many times. The gene calls are TRBV9 and TRBJ2-3; D remains unclear. Germline lookup yields CDR1 SGDLS and CDR2 YYNGEE. V lost 0 bases to trimming and J lost 4 bases, with 6 bases between them. The CDR3 is 13 residues long. The CDR3 spells CASSVVSSDTQYF. CDR3 nucleotide sequence: TGTGCCAGCAGCGTAGTTAGTTCAGATACGCAGTATTTT.